The clone carrying this T cell receptor (beta chain) was counted a few times. Its antigen is undetermined. The data derive from a study of T-cell reconstitution after alpha-beta-depleted transplantation in children. Overall study results and limits: Reported findings indicate that, about two months after transplant, alpha-beta T cells came from several hundred expanded clones, which were derived from non-depleted graft cells. The authors attributed T-cell counts and diversity one year after transplant mostly to newly produced T cells. Surviving recipient T cells and intrathymic progenitors accounted for some patients' high TCRbeta diversity at day 60.

Preparation of the TCRbeta library was carried out with unique molecular identifiers. TCRdb recomputed calls from the PCR reads with MiXCR, one row per CDR3 protein. The sample holds fewer than 400,000 distinct CDR3 sequences, 23% seen once. V was shortened by 0 bases and J by 5 bases, with 11 bases between the two germline ends. The CDR3 has 15 residues. CDR1 LNHNV and CDR2 YYDKDF come from the germline V gene (reference sequence). The TCR originated in a male patient aged 10 to 17 who had a stem cell transplant for acute lymphoblastic leukemia, so the T cells may come from the graft donor. The genes are TRBV15 and TRBJ1-5; no firm D call. Material: PBMCs, mostly from graft donor cells, obtained 180 days after TCRalphabeta/CD19-depleted stem cell transplant. The CDR3 bases are TGTGCCACCAGCAGAGACCGGGCCGTATATCAGCCCCAGCATTTT. Its translation is CATSRDRAVYQPQHF.